This T cell receptor (beta chain) was found in a study of response to subunit inactivated influenza vaccine. Broader study findings: Authors suggested each seasonal flu vaccination may recruit only limited numbers of new T cells.

MiXCR was run by TCRdb on the RT-PCR reads, yielding one entry per CDR3 protein. The sample has roughly 760,000 distinct CDR3 sequences, about 20% seen once. In regard to this clonotype: Its antigen is currently unknown.

This CDR3 contains 13 residues. CDR1 and CDR2 (germline): SGHTA, FQGNSA. V lost 5 bases to trimming and J lost 0 bases, with 7 bases between them. This chain connects TRBV7-2 to TRBJ2-5, with D possibly TRBD1 on 5 matching bases. The starting material was PBMCs from blood, obtained 5 to 6 days after vaccination. The clonotype comes from a man aged 50 to 59 who received an inactivated influenza vaccine. The CDR3 loop reads CASSRQYQETQYF. The CDR3 DNA reads TGTGCCAGCAGCCGACAGTACCAAGAGACCCAGTACTTC.